This is a list of T cell receptor beta chains from one sample in a study of cytomegalovirus exposure and HLA in healthy donors. Produced via immunoSEQ multiplex PCR; TCRdb's table is partial and in-frame only. The data contain more than 90,000 clones, about three quarters of them singletons. The sample taken for sequencing was PBMCs. The receptors here all came from a man between 35 and 55 years old in good health and CMV-seropositive. The CDR3 runs from the conserved cysteine through the conserved F or W. The order of the fields is CDR3 protein, CDR3 DNA, V gene, clone size, D gene, J gene. The D gene is left open where the match is weak. Expanded clones get a size class; other rows say once, few or many, or leave the size out.

CDR3 protein: CGVGDMNTEAFF; CDR3 DNA: TGTGGGGTGGGAGACATGAACACTGAAGCTTTCTTT; V gene: TRBV10-3; clone size: NA; D gene: NA; J gene: TRBJ1-1
CDR3 protein: CASSPGAGGPYEQYF; CDR3 DNA: TGTGCCAGTAGCCCCGGGGCAGGGGGCCCTTACGAGCAGTACTTC; V gene: TRBV19; clone size: NA; D gene: TRBD1; J gene: TRBJ2-7
CDR3 protein: CASSVVSSGGTQYF; CDR3 DNA: TGTGCCAGCAGCGTAGTCTCTAGCGGGGGGACCCAGTACTTC; V gene: TRBV9; clone size: NA; D gene: TRBD2; J gene: TRBJ2-5
CDR3 protein: CASRDRGYEQYF; CDR3 DNA: TGCGCCAGCAGGGACAGGGGCTACGAGCAGTACTTC; V gene: TRBV10-2; clone size: NA; D gene: TRBD1; J gene: TRBJ2-7
CDR3 protein: CASSRRGLAGYSSYNEQFF; CDR3 DNA: TGTGCCAGCAGCCGACGAGGGCTAGCGGGTTATAGCTCCTACAATGAGCAGTTCTTC; V gene: TRBV5-6; clone size: NA; D gene: TRBD2; J gene: TRBJ2-1
CDR3 protein: CASGLSGVGELFF; CDR3 DNA: TGTGCTAGTGGTTTGTCCGGTGTCGGGGAGCTGTTTTTT; V gene: TRBV12-5; clone size: NA; D gene: NA; J gene: TRBJ2-2
CDR3 protein: CASATTAYSNQPQHF; CDR3 DNA: TGTGCCAGTGCCACGACAGCTTATAGCAATCAGCCCCAGCATTTT; V gene: TRBV19; clone size: NA; D gene: NA; J gene: TRBJ1-5
CDR3 protein: CASSSLDYTGNTIYF; CDR3 DNA: TGTGCCAGCAGTTCCCTTGACTATACGGGAAACACCATATATTTT; V gene: TRBV28; clone size: NA; D gene: NA; J gene: TRBJ1-3
CDR3 protein: CASRERGSYNSPLHF; CDR3 DNA: TGTGCCAGTAGGGAAAGGGGCTCCTATAATTCACCCCTCCACTTT; V gene: TRBV19; clone size: NA; D gene: NA; J gene: TRBJ1-6
CDR3 protein: CASSPRTQSYEQYF; CDR3 DNA: TGTGCCAGCAGCCCCCGGACACAGTCCTACGAGCAGTACTTC; V gene: TRBV9; clone size: NA; D gene: NA; J gene: TRBJ2-7
CDR3 protein: CASSPGTSGGSTYEQYF; CDR3 DNA: TGCGCCAGCAGCCCTGGGACTAGCGGGGGGTCTACCTACGAGCAGTACTTC; V gene: TRBV5-1; clone size: NA; D gene: TRBD2; J gene: TRBJ2-7
CDR3 protein: CASSIPGADYGYTF; CDR3 DNA: TGTGCCAGTAGTATACCAGGGGCAGACTATGGCTACACCTTC; V gene: TRBV19; clone size: NA; D gene: NA; J gene: TRBJ1-2
CDR3 protein: CASSLARFSSNQPQHF; CDR3 DNA: TGTGCCAGCAGCTTAGCGCGGTTCTCTAGCAATCAGCCCCAGCATTTT; V gene: TRBV7-8; clone size: NA; D gene: NA; J gene: TRBJ1-5
CDR3 protein: CASSYSRGGNEQYF; CDR3 DNA: TGTGCCAGCAGTTACTCCCGGGGAGGGAACGAGCAGTACTTC; V gene: TRBV6-5; clone size: NA; D gene: TRBD2; J gene: TRBJ2-7
CDR3 protein: CASSRRREGTDTQYF; CDR3 DNA: TGTGCCAGCAGCAGGAGGCGGGAGGGGACAGATACGCAGTATTTT; V gene: TRBV21-1; clone size: NA; D gene: NA; J gene: TRBJ2-3
CDR3 protein: CASKLGRGLSYEQYF; CDR3 DNA: TGTGCCAGTAAACTGGGCAGGGGGCTCTCCTACGAGCAGTACTTC; V gene: TRBV6-1; clone size: NA; D gene: TRBD1; J gene: TRBJ2-7
CDR3 protein: CASSQEGGRGAGYNEQFF; CDR3 DNA: TGTGCCAGCAGCCAAGAAGGAGGACGGGGGGCGGGCTACAATGAGCAGTTCTTC; V gene: TRBV4-2; clone size: few; D gene: NA; J gene: TRBJ2-1